These 24 T cell receptor beta chains came from one sample sequenced in a study of shared clonotypes between healthy human individuals. Some clones are missing from TCRdb's copy, which holds only in-frame ones; the method was immunoSEQ multiplex PCR. The sample comprises over a million clones, about 96% of which are singletons, and approximately 1.2% rests with the top ten. The material sequenced was naive CD4+ T cells sorted from blood. The subset was: CD45RA+ positively selected. These receptors were obtained from a man aged 25 to 45 in good health.

This chain links TRBV5-1 with TRBJ2-7; no clear D. Germline V gene data show CDR1 as SGHRS and CDR2 as YFSETQ. CDR3 length: 12 amino acids. V lost 1 base and J 4 bases, leaving 6 bases between the germline ends. The CDR3 is CASSLSQYEQYF. The DNA for the CDR3 is TGCGCCAGCAGCTTGAGCCAATACGAGCAGTACTTC.

The gene calls are TRBV5-1 and TRBJ2-2; TRBD1 agrees at 9 bases. V shed 3 bases and J 1 base; nucleotides not matched to a gene: 4. The CDR3 contains 16 residues. Germline loops: CDR1 SGHRS, CDR2 YFSETQ. CDR3 residues: CASSWTDRGNTGELFF. DNA for the CDR3: TGCGCCAGCAGCTGGACGGACAGGGGGAACACCGGGGAGCTGTTTTTT.

This chain uses TRBV30 with TRBJ2-7; 10 bases match TRBD2. The germline gives CDR1 GTSNPN, CDR2 SVGIG (reference sequence). With V trimmed by 3 bases and J by 5 bases, 7 bases remained unmatched. The CDR3 is 14 amino acids. The CDR3 DNA sequence: TGTGCCTGGAGGCTGAGCGGGAGGGCCGACGAGCAGTACTTC. Protein: CAWRLSGRADEQYF.

The chain couples TRBV5-5 to TRBJ1-4; 9 nucleotides match TRBD1. Germline CDR1 is SGHKS and CDR2 is YYEKEE (reference sequence). The ends lost 7 bases at V and 7 bases at J; junction bases unmatched: 14. The CDR3 sequence is 16 residues long. CDR3 amino acids: CASRISPGQGLEKLFF. The CDR3 bases are TGTGCCAGCCGTATTTCTCCGGGACAGGGTCTTGAAAAACTGTTTTTT.

This clone has a single count. The chain recombines TRBV27 with TRBJ2-7; 8 bases line up with TRBD1. This CDR3 is built from 15 residues. Losses at the gene ends were 5 bases for V and 1 base for J; bases not matched to a gene: 7. Germline lookup yields CDR1 MNHEY and CDR2 SMNVEV (reference sequence). The CDR3 DNA reads as TGTGCCAGCAGTCCCGGACAGGGCACTTCCTACGAGCAGTACTTC. It encodes CASSPGQGTSYEQYF.

The V call is TRBV9, the J call TRBJ2-3, with 12 bases that match TRBD2. Losses at the gene ends were 3 bases for V and 6 bases for J; bases not matched to a gene: 8. Germline V gene lookup returns CDR1 SGDLS and CDR2 YYNGEE. CDR3 length: 16 residues. The CDR3 reads CASSEEGLAGWDTQYF. The CDR3 DNA sequence: TGTGCCAGCAGCGAGGAAGGACTAGCGGGATGGGATACGCAGTATTTT.

This clone came up once. The chain employs TRBV13 and TRBJ2-3; D possibly corresponds to TRBD2 (6 bases). V lost 5 bases and J 0 bases, leaving 15 bases between the germline ends. CDR3 length: 16 amino acids. CDR1 and CDR2 from the germline V gene are PRHDT and FYEKMQ (reference sequence). CDR3 sequence: CASSLTGVWSTDTQYF. The CDR3 DNA sequence: TGTGCCAGCAGCCTTACGGGGGTGTGGAGCACAGATACGCAGTATTTT.

This clone was seen just once. The chain is built from TRBV28 and TRBJ1-1, with D maybe TRBD1 (5 bases). Germline V CDR1 and CDR2: MDHEN, SYDVKM. V was shortened by 2 bases and J by 1 base, with 17 bases between the two germline ends. This CDR3 spans 17 amino acids. CDR3 protein: CASSLPAIIDRNTEAFF. The CDR3 nucleotides are TGTGCCAGCAGTTTACCCGCAATAATCGACAGGAACACTGAAGCTTTCTTT.

The chain carries TRBV28 and TRBJ1-1; the D gene is possibly TRBD1 (5 bases). This CDR3 is 14 amino acids long. From germline, CDR1 is MDHEN and CDR2 SYDVKM. V was clipped by 6 bases and J by 4 bases, with 15 bases between them. The CDR3 loop is CASRGPQGSTEAFF. CDR3 bases: TGTGCCAGCAGGGGGCCACAAGGGTCCACTGAAGCTTTCTTT.

V gene TRBV5-1 combines with J gene TRBJ1-1; D possibly corresponds to TRBD1 (5 bases). This CDR3 comprises 14 residues. Germline-derived CDR1 and CDR2 are SGHRS and YFSETQ. V lost 4 bases and J lost 0, with 10 bases in between. CDR3 residues: CASSGQTVNTEAFF. CDR3 in DNA: TGCGCCAGCAGCGGCCAGACAGTGAACACTGAAGCTTTCTTT.

This rearrangement joins TRBV29-1 to TRBJ1-1, with a weak D call TRBD1 (5 bases). The germline V gene encodes CDR1 SQVTM and CDR2 ANQGSEA. CDR3 size: 13 residues. V shed 7 bases and J shed 1 base, with 13 bases lying between them. CDR3 nucleotides: TGCAGCGGAGCAAGGGGAGGGAACACTGAAGCTTTCTTT. Protein: CSGARGGNTEAFF. Based on the CDR3 plus reference TRBV29-1 and TRBJ1-1, the full variable domain is SAVISQKPSRDICQRGTSLTIQCQVDSQVTMMFWYRQQPGQSLTLIATANQGSEATYESGFVIDKFPISRPNLTFSTLTVSNMSPEDSSIYLCSGARGGNTEAFFGQGTRLTVV.

The chain recombines TRBV9 with TRBJ2-7; D assignment may be TRBD1 or TRBD2 (5 bases each). Germline V gene sequence: CDR1 SGDLS, CDR2 YYNGEE. Trimming left V 6 bases short and J 0 bases short, with 16 bases between. The CDR3 consists of 15 residues. Written as DNA, the CDR3 is TGTGCCAGCAATCGGGACCCCTCACCCTCCTACGAGCAGTACTTC. Amino acid sequence: CASNRDPSPSYEQYF.

The CDR3 protein is CASSTGLAGKVVGNEQFF. The CDR3 coding sequence is TGTGCCAGTAGTACGGGACTAGCGGGAAAGGTTGTCGGCAATGAGCAGTTCTTC. The chain is built from TRBV19 and TRBJ2-1, with 13 bases identical to TRBD2. The J segment lost 6 bases and the V segment lost 4 bases, leaving 12 bases of the junction unmatched. The CDR3 consists of 18 residues. Germline V gene sequence: CDR1 LNHDA, CDR2 SQIVND (reference sequence).

This clone came up once. The V gene is TRBV2, the J gene TRBJ2-7; a possible D gene is TRBD1 (8 bases). The CDR3 totals 15 residues. Trimming pared 4 bases from V and 3 bases from J, leaving 16 bases between. The germline gives CDR1 SNHLY, CDR2 FYNNEI. The CDR3 protein is CASSVLQGGNYEQYF. The CDR3 nucleotides are TGTGCCAGCAGTGTGTTACAGGGGGGGAACTACGAGCAGTACTTC.

This clone was seen once. The chain uses TRBV18 and TRBJ2-5; D uncertain. The ends were cut back, 2 bases at V and 7 bases at J, with 5 bases in the middle. From germline, CDR1 is KGHSH and CDR2 LQKENI. The CDR3 runs to 11 residues. CDR3 in DNA: TGTGCCAGCTCACCAGGCGGGACCCAGTACTTC. Its translation is CASSPGGTQYF. Using reference TRBV18 and TRBJ2-5 for the parts outside the CDR3, the full variable domain is NAGVMQNPRHLVRRRGQEARLRCSPMKGHSHVYWYRQLPEEGLKFMVYLQKENIIDESGMPKERFSAEFPKEGPSILRIQQVVRGDSAAYFCASSPGGTQYFGPGTRLLVL.

The rearrangement joins TRBV9 to TRBJ1-1; D is uncertain. From germline, CDR1 is SGDLS and CDR2 YYNGEE. The CDR3 covers 14 residues. V shed 3 bases and J shed 1 base, with 10 bases lying between them. CDR3 amino acids: CASSASSRNTEAFF. The CDR3 nucleotides are TGTGCCAGCAGCGCGTCCTCAAGGAACACTGAAGCTTTCTTT.

For this clone: In the same sample, other DNA sequences code for this CDR3. This sequence joins TRBV28 and TRBJ2-7; D remains ambiguous. This CDR3 spans 11 amino acids. V was shortened by 9 bases and J by 3 bases, with 9 bases between the two germline ends. The germline V gene has CDR1 MDHEN and CDR2 SYDVKM. CDR3 nucleotide sequence: TGTGCCAGTTCTCCCCTCTACGAGCAGTACTTC. It yields the protein CASSPLYEQYF.

This clone occurred once. The chain uses TRBV6-1 and TRBJ2-3; tentatively, D is TRBD1 or TRBD2 (5 bases each). The V gene's germline CDR1 is MNHNS and CDR2 SASEGT. The CDR3 sequence is 15 residues long. V was clipped by 1 base and J by 1 base, with 9 bases between them. The CDR3, as DNA: TGTGCCAGCAGTGAAGGCATGGGGGGCACAGATACGCAGTATTTT. Translated: CASSEGMGGTDTQYF.

This rearrangement joins TRBV5-1 to TRBJ2-7, with 10 bases aligning to TRBD2. J gave up 3 bases and V 4 bases, and 13 bases lay outside the gene matches. Germline V gene lookup returns CDR1 SGHRS and CDR2 YFSETQ. This CDR3 region has 17 residues. The CDR3 sequence: CASSPKGALAGFYEQYF. CDR3 bases: TGCGCCAGCAGCCCTAAGGGGGCACTAGCGGGATTCTACGAGCAGTACTTC.

This sequence joins TRBV28 and TRBJ2-3; the match to TRBD2 covers 7 bases. The germline CDR1 and CDR2 sequences are MDHEN and SYDVKM. The V segment lost 1 base and the J segment 2 bases; nucleotides outside the gene matches: 6. This CDR3 comprises 16 residues. The CDR3 spells CASSLSRDYNTDTQYF. In DNA, the CDR3 is TGTGCCAGCAGTTTATCTCGGGACTACAACACAGATACGCAGTATTTT. Complete variable domain (other parts from reference TRBV28 and TRBJ2-3): DVKVTQSSRYLVKRTGEKVFLECVQDMDHENMFWYRQDPGLGLRLIYFSYDVKMKEKGDIPEGYSVSREKKERFSLILESASTNQTSMYLCASSLSRDYNTDTQYFGPGTRLTVL.

The chain is built from TRBV6-5 and TRBJ1-5; TRBD1 matches 7 bases. The CDR3 contains 15 residues. The ends lost 5 bases at V and 5 bases at J; junction bases unmatched: 9. Germline-derived CDR1 and CDR2 are MNHEY and SVGAGI. This CDR3 is CASSPIHRGDQPQHF. The CDR3 nucleotides are TGTGCCAGCAGTCCGATACACAGGGGAGATCAGCCCCAGCATTTT.

The rearrangement joins TRBV7-9 to TRBJ2-7; possible D gene TRBD1, 6 bases. Germline CDR1 reads SEHNR; CDR2 reads FQNEAQ (reference sequence). V was shortened by 2 bases and J by 7 bases, with 18 bases between the two germline ends. This CDR3 is 15 amino acids long. In DNA form, the CDR3 reads TGTGCCAGCAGCTTATTTGGCAGGGGTTCGGGGGAGCAGTACTTC. This sequence encodes CASSLFGRGSGEQYF.

J is TRBJ2-3 and V is TRBV6-5, with TRBD1 identical over 8 bases. Germline V CDR1 and CDR2: MNHEY, SVGAGI. The CDR3 length is 16 residues. The junction had 8 bases not matched to a gene; V was cut back by 4 bases and J by 2 bases. The CDR3 nucleotides read TGTGCCAGCAGTTTTTCGACAGGGGACAACACAGATACGCAGTATTTT. This codes for CASSFSTGDNTDTQYF.

The chain uses TRBV10-3 and TRBJ1-4; TRBD1 agrees at 9 bases. Germline V gene lookup returns CDR1 ENHRY and CDR2 SYGVKD. With V trimmed by 2 bases and J by 4 bases, 2 bases remained unmatched. The CDR3 covers 15 residues. CDR3 sequence: CAISEDRGYNEKLFF. CDR3 DNA sequence: TGTGCCATCAGTGAGGACAGGGGGTATAATGAAAAACTGTTTTTT.